At least ten counts were recorded for the clone carrying this T cell receptor beta chain. Its antigen is not identified. Trimming took 5 bases from V and 4 from J, leaving 11 bases between them. From germline, CDR1 is MNHEY and CDR2 SMNVEV (reference sequence). The CDR3 has 13 amino acids. These data come from a study of regulatory T cells in long-lasting Graves disease. Findings of the study overall: Reduced TCR diversity was observed in persistent Graves' patients versus newly diagnosed patients.

Indicated time point: newly diagnosed GD, antithyroid drugs for less than 3 months. With RNA extracted from PBMCs as input, the TCR library was made. Arm-PCR of CDR3 regions and iRepertoire HTBI primers were used to build TCR beta libraries. Each CDR3 protein gets one entry after TCRdb re-called the multiplex PCR reads with MiXCR. The table records 620,000 or so distinct CDR3 sequences, 15% to 20% of them present only once. The same data also went into a second study, on T cells in Graves' hyperthyroidism and ophthalmopathy. Per that paper: Among thyroid clonotypes expanded above 0.001, most also appeared in blood.

The source of this sequence is a woman aged 25 to 39 with Graves disease. The V call is TRBV27, the J call TRBJ1-2; unclear D gene. The source material was peripheral blood mononuclear cells (PBMCs), sampled at new diagnosis, from a patient treated with antithyroid drugs. CDR3 sequence (DNA): TGTGCCAGCAGTCCGTCGACGGTCTATGGCTACACCTTC. Protein product: CASSPSTVYGYTF.